Each of the 29 T cell receptor beta chains below was sequenced from the same sample in a study of blood T cells in healthy people across ages. Alongside a J-beta primer mix, a sample-barcoded 5' primer served in a second PCR lasting roughly 7 to 12 cycles. One entry per CDR3 protein results from TCRdb running MiXCR on the 5' RACE reads. The sample contains around 1,800,000 distinct CDR3 sequences, about 39% of which appear only once. Sequenced: blood. All receptors derive from a human donor in good health.

In the case of this clonotype: The junction does not match germline at one end; this may be a read error. The chain uses TRBV7-2 and TRBJ2-5; 8 bases map to TRBD1. The CDR3 consists of 15 residues. Germline lookup yields CDR1 SGHTA and CDR2 FQGNSA. CDR3 in amino acids: CASSLAGTGPYVQYF. CDR3 sequence (DNA): TGTGCCAGCAGCCTAGCCGGGACAGGCCCCTACGTGCAGTACTTC.

The chain is built from TRBV7-9 and TRBJ1-5; a possible D gene is TRBD1 (6 bases). From germline, CDR1 is SEHNR and CDR2 FQNEAQ (reference sequence). The CDR3 has 15 amino acids. V was clipped by 4 bases and J by 3 bases, with 13 bases between them. This CDR3 reads CASSSGRGNNQPQHF. As DNA, the CDR3 is TGTGCCAGCAGCTCAGGCAGGGGTAACAATCAGCCCCAGCATTTT. Using reference TRBV7-9 and TRBJ1-5 for the parts outside the CDR3, the full variable domain is DTGVSQNPRHKITKRGQNVTFRCDPISEHNRLYWYRQTLGQGPEFLTYFQNEAQLEKSRLLSDRFSAERPKGSFSTLEIQRTEQGDSAMYLCASSSGRGNNQPQHFGDGTRLSIL.

CDR3 bases: TGCGCCAGCAGCCAAGATCGGCTAGGATTCTGGGAGACCCAGTACTTC. This codes for CASSQDRLGFWETQYF. J is TRBJ2-7 and V is TRBV4-1; D is unresolved. The DNA end is more similar to TRBJ2-5, so the J call may be wrong. The CDR3 is made up of 16 amino acids. Germline V gene lookup returns CDR1 MGHRA and CDR2 YSYEKL.

The chain recombines TRBV27 with TRBJ1-2; 7 nucleotides line up with TRBD1. V was clipped by 5 bases and J by 2 bases; unmatched bases: 8. This CDR3 has 15 amino acids. Germline values: CDR1 MNHEY, CDR2 SMNVEV (reference sequence). CDR3: CASSPQTGQNYGYTF. In DNA form, the CDR3 reads TGTGCCAGCAGTCCCCAGACAGGGCAGAACTATGGCTACACCTTC.

The V and J genes are TRBV4-3 and TRBJ1-2, with 7 bases that match TRBD1. This CDR3 has 14 residues. Germline V gene lookup returns CDR1 LGHNA and CDR2 YSLEER. The V and J ends lost 3 bases and 7 bases, in that order; junction bases with no gene match: 8. CDR3 protein: CASSHQGQTRGYTF. The CDR3 DNA reads TGCGCCAGCAGCCACCAGGGACAGACCCGTGGCTACACCTTC.

There are a few counts of this clonotype. The chain employs TRBV6-2 or TRBV6-3 and TRBJ1-1; a possible D gene is TRBD1 (6 bases). The CDR3 length is 12 residues. V was pared by 4 bases and J by 6 bases, with 9 bases between. The germline CDR1 and CDR2 sequences are MNHEY and SVGEGT. CDR3 in amino acids: CASSSRTAEAFF. CDR3 in DNA: TGTGCCAGCAGTTCACGGACAGCTGAAGCTTTCTTT.

The rearrangement uses TRBV27 and TRBJ2-1; a possible D gene is TRBD1 (6 bases). With 6 bases removed from V and 3 bases from J, the gap between germline ends came to 9 bases. The CDR3 totals 13 residues. Per the germline V gene, CDR1 is MNHEY and CDR2 is SMNVEV (reference sequence). The CDR3 reads CASRGQLYNEQFF. The CDR3 nucleotides read TGTGCCAGCAGAGGACAGCTCTACAATGAGCAGTTCTTC.

This clonotype was seen only a few times. This chain links TRBV4-1 with TRBJ1-4, with D possibly matching TRBD1 (5 bases). Germline V lookup: CDR1 MGHRA, CDR2 YSYEKL. This CDR3 is 14 amino acids long. The V end was cut by 0 bases, the J end by 5 bases, with 7 bases between. The CDR3 sequence is CASSQDWGNEKLFF. The DNA of the CDR3 is TGCGCCAGCAGCCAAGATTGGGGGAATGAAAAACTGTTTTTT.

The chain carries TRBV12-3 or TRBV12-4 and TRBJ2-1; 8 bases align to TRBD2. V gave up 2 bases and J gave up 10 bases; unmatched junction bases: 16. There are 17 residues in the CDR3. The CDR3 DNA follows: TGTGCCAGCAGTTTATTGTGGGTGTCGGGGGGGCGTAACGAGCAGTTCTTC. As protein: CASSLLWVSGGRNEQFF.

This clonotype has just a few counts. This rearrangement joins TRBV20-1 to TRBJ2-5; 12 positions match TRBD2. CDR1 and CDR2 (germline): DFQATT, SNEGSKA (reference sequence). This CDR3 is built from 19 residues. Germline trimming cut 1 base from V and 3 bases from J; bases unmatched to any gene: 15. CDR3 DNA sequence: TGCAGTGCTAGAGGGGTCGTATGGTGGGCTAGCGGGGGGGAAGAGACCCAGTACTTC. It is translated as CSARGVVWWASGGEETQYF.

This clonotype was seen more than once but under ten times. This chain connects TRBV12-5 to TRBJ2-1; D call uncertain. With 5 bases removed from V and 5 bases from J, the gap between germline ends came to 16 bases. Germline V gene lookup returns CDR1 LGHNT and CDR2 FRNRAP. This CDR3 is built from 15 residues. This CDR3 is CASGPPGVGNNEQFF. The CDR3 nucleotides read TGTGCTAGTGGTCCGCCCGGAGTGGGAAACAATGAGCAGTTCTTC.

The rearrangement uses TRBV5-6 and TRBJ2-1, with D possibly being TRBD2 (6 bases). With 2 bases removed from V and 15 bases from J, the gap between germline ends came to 15 bases. This CDR3 is 12 amino acids long. From germline, CDR1 is SGHDT and CDR2 YYEEEE. CDR3 coding DNA: TGTGCCAGCAGCTTTCAACTCGAGACTAGGTTCTTC. It codes for CASSFQLETRFF.

This chain links TRBV10-3 with TRBJ2-7; TRBD2 aligns across 13 bases. This CDR3 spans 15 amino acids. The J segment lost 5 bases and the V segment lost 5 bases, leaving 6 bases of the junction unmatched. Germline-derived CDR1 and CDR2 are ENHRY and SYGVKD. Written as DNA, the CDR3 is TGTGCCATCAGTCAAACTAGCGGGGGGGCCCACGAGCAGTACTTC. Translated: CAISQTSGGAHEQYF.

This clonotype was picked up a small number of times. The gene calls are TRBV5-1 and TRBJ2-7; no clear D. The CDR3 runs 14 residues. V was clipped by 4 bases and J by 2 bases, with 13 bases between them. Germline CDR1 reads SGHRS; CDR2 reads YFSETQ. This CDR3 is CASSRDITAYEQYF. The CDR3 DNA reads TGCGCCAGCAGCCGCGACATTACCGCCTACGAGCAGTACTTC. Based on the CDR3 plus reference TRBV5-1 and TRBJ2-7, the full variable domain is KAGVTQTPRYLIKTRGQQVTLSCSPISGHRSVSWYQQTPGQGLQFLFEYFSETQRNKGNFPGRFSGRQFSNSRSEMNVSTLELGDSALYLCASSRDITAYEQYFGPGTRLTVT.

This clonotype has a handful of counts. V is TRBV5-1 and J is TRBJ1-4; TRBD1 is a possible D gene (6 bases). CDR3 length equals 15 residues. The germline V gene has CDR1 SGHRS and CDR2 YFSETQ. The V end lost 4 bases, the J end lost 3 bases, and 13 bases lay between the germline ends. The DNA for the CDR3 is TGCGCCAGCAGCGTGTCCAGGGGCTCTAATGAAAAACTGTTTTTT. The encoded protein is CASSVSRGSNEKLFF. Full variable domain (missing parts from reference TRBV5-1 and TRBJ1-4): KAGVTQTPRYLIKTRGQQVTLSCSPISGHRSVSWYQQTPGQGLQFLFEYFSETQRNKGNFPGRFSGRQFSNSRSEMNVSTLELGDSALYLCASSVSRGSNEKLFFGSGTQLSVL.

The chain links TRBV28 to TRBJ2-3; D is perhaps TRBD2 (5 bases). The germline V gene encodes CDR1 MDHEN and CDR2 SYDVKM. The V and J ends lost 4 bases and 1 base respectively, with 12 bases between them. The CDR3 consists of 15 residues. CDR3 bases: TGTGCCAGCAGTTCCGGGTGGGGAGGCACAGATACGCAGTATTTT. It encodes CASSSGWGGTDTQYF.

This clonotype was seen more than once but under ten times. A junction end diverges from the germline sequence, so it may reflect a read error. V usage is TRBV7-7 and J usage is TRBJ2-1, with D hard to call. Germline lookup yields CDR1 SSHAT and CDR2 FNYEAQ (reference sequence). The CDR3 runs to 16 residues. The DNA of the CDR3 is TGTGCTAGCAGCCCGACCACACAGCAGACCTACAATGAGCAGTTCTTC. Protein product: CASSPTTQQTYNEQFF.

This chain joins TRBV24-1 and TRBJ2-4; 9 nucleotides agree with TRBD1. The V segment lost 6 bases and the J segment 13 bases; nucleotides outside the gene matches: 6. This CDR3 is 12 amino acids long. Germline V lookup: CDR1 KGHDR, CDR2 SFDVKD. CDR3 nucleotides: TGTGCCACCAGTCACAGGGGGCTTGAGCAGTACTTC. This translates into CATSHRGLEQYF.

The V gene is TRBV5-1, the J gene TRBJ2-1; the match to TRBD2 covers 8 bases. V trimming: 2 bases; J trimming: 6 bases; junction bases outside the gene matches: 7. The CDR3 totals 15 residues. CDR1 and CDR2 (germline): SGHRS, YFSETQ. As DNA, the CDR3 is TGCGCCAGCAGCTTATCAGGACTAGCACCCAATGAGCAGTTCTTC. Translating it yields CASSLSGLAPNEQFF. The complete variable domain, with remaining parts taken from reference TRBV5-1 and TRBJ2-1, reads KAGVTQTPRYLIKTRGQQVTLSCSPISGHRSVSWYQQTPGQGLQFLFEYFSETQRNKGNFPGRFSGRQFSNSRSEMNVSTLELGDSALYLCASSLSGLAPNEQFFGPGTRLTVL.

V usage is TRBV7-3 and J usage is TRBJ2-3; TRBD1 is a possible D gene (5 bases). Trimming took 7 bases from V and 6 from J, leaving 14 bases between them. The length of the CDR3 is 13 residues. The V gene's germline CDR1 is SGHTA and CDR2 FQGTGA. The CDR3 region has the DNA TGTGCCAGCACACTTAGGTCAGGGGATACGCAGTATTTT. The encoded protein is CASTLRSGDTQYF. Full variable domain (outside the CDR3, taken from reference TRBV7-3 and TRBJ2-3): GAGVSQTPSNKVTEKGKYVELRCDPISGHTALYWYRQSLGQGPEFLIYFQGTGAADDSGLPNDRFFAVRPEGSVSTLKIQRTERGDSAVYLCASTLRSGDTQYFGPGTRLTVL.

The chain has TRBV19 and TRBJ2-4; 7 nucleotides match TRBD1. The CDR3 is 14 residues long. The V gene end was trimmed by 5 bases and the J gene end by 9 bases; junction bases not matched to a gene: 10. CDR1 is LNHDA, CDR2 SQIVND, per germline (reference sequence). The CDR3: CASSYRGGEGIQYF. The CDR3 bases are TGTGCCAGTAGTTACAGGGGTGGGGAAGGCATTCAGTACTTC.

The chain carries TRBV6-2 or TRBV6-3 and TRBJ2-7, with 8 positions matching TRBD1. Trimming at V came to 6 bases and at J to 4 bases, leaving 8 bases not matched to a gene. Looked up from germline, CDR1 is MNHEY and CDR2 is SVGEGT. This CDR3 is built from 14 residues. CDR3 loop: CASRTGQGQYEQYF. The CDR3 bases are TGTGCCAGCAGGACAGGACAGGGACAGTACGAGCAGTACTTC.

The chain has TRBV7-3 and TRBJ2-3, with 10 bases matching TRBD2. V was clipped by 3 bases and J by 3 bases; unmatched bases: 3. Germline V CDR1 and CDR2: SGHTA, FQGTGA. The CDR3 is made up of 15 amino acids. The CDR3 DNA sequence: TGTGCCAGCAGCTTGGGACTAGCGAGGACAGATACGCAGTATTTT. Protein sequence: CASSLGLARTDTQYF.

On this clonotype itself: An end of the junction does not agree with germline; a read error may underlie this. The chain is built from TRBV5-1 and TRBJ2-6, with D possibly being TRBD1 (5 bases). The CDR3 is 12 amino acids. Germline-derived CDR1 and CDR2 are SGHRS and YFSETQ. The CDR3 spells CASGGGANVRTF. The CDR3 DNA sequence: TGCGCCAGCGGCGGTGGGGCCAACGTCCGGACTTTC.

Details on this clonotype: Compared with germline, one end of the junction differs, possibly owing to a read error. The V and J genes are TRBV7-9 and TRBJ1-5; D is ambiguous. The CDR3 contains 13 residues. Germline assignment: CDR1 SEHNR and CDR2 FQNEAQ (reference sequence). The CDR3 is CASSLTANQSQHF. The DNA for the CDR3 is TGTGCCAGCAGCTTGACGGCCAATCAGTCCCAGCATTTT. Looking up the rest from reference TRBV7-9 and TRBJ1-5 gives the full variable domain: DTGVSQNPRHKITKRGQNVTFRCDPISEHNRLYWYRQTLGQGPEFLTYFQNEAQLEKSRLLSDRFSAERPKGSFSTLEIQRTEQGDSAMYLCASSLTANQSQHFGDGTRLSIL.

The rearrangement links TRBV25-1 to TRBJ1-2, with D maybe TRBD1 (5 bases). V lost 3 bases and J 2 bases, leaving 10 bases between the germline ends. The germline CDR1 and CDR2 sequences are MGHDK and SYGVNS. The length of the CDR3 is 14 residues. The DNA of the CDR3 is TGTGCCAGCAGTGACAGGGTAGTAAACTATGGCTACACCTTC. The encoded protein is CASSDRVVNYGYTF.

The chain links TRBV11-2 to TRBJ1-2; 8 bases fit TRBD1. Germline trimming cut 5 bases from V and 6 bases from J; bases unmatched to any gene: 17. Germline loops: CDR1 SGHAT, CDR2 FQNNGV. This CDR3 is 17 amino acids long. CDR3 amino acids: CASSGRQGLRKSDGYTF. DNA for the CDR3: TGTGCCAGCAGCGGGCGACAGGGGTTGAGAAAGAGCGATGGCTACACCTTC.

This clonotype was picked up one time. The CDR3 nucleotides are TGTGCTAGTGGTTGGGAAGGGACCTCTACGCAGTATTTT. This encodes CASGWEGTSTQYF. The chain combines TRBV12-5 with TRBJ2-3; D is tentatively TRBD1 or TRBD2 (5 bases each). The germline V and J ends were trimmed by 4 bases and 8 bases, with 13 bases remaining between them. Germline lookup yields CDR1 LGHNT and CDR2 FRNRAP. The CDR3 has 13 amino acids.

The chain combines TRBV15 with TRBJ2-1; either TRBD1 or TRBD2 may fit D (5 bases each). V gave up 0 bases and J gave up 2 bases, with 11 bases separating them. The CDR3 is made up of 16 amino acids. CDR1 and CDR2 from the germline V gene are LNHNV and YYDKDF (reference sequence). The CDR3 DNA sequence: TGTGCCACCAGCAGAGATTACGGGGCCACCTACAATGAGCAGTTCTTC. This translates into CATSRDYGATYNEQFF.